This T cell receptor beta chain was sequenced during a study of T cells after yellow fever vaccination. Study information: SMART-Seq v4 Ultra Low Input served to prepare low-cell-number fractions.

Findings of the study overall: The booster saw the reappearance of most primary-vaccination clones (approximately 96% CD4, 80% to 90% CD8). When the response was secondary, it was weaker but reached its peak faster, day 5 versus 15.

The TCR cDNA carried a universal primer site and UMIs from 5'RACE template switching. TCRdb analysed the 5' RACE reads with MiXCR anew, one entry per CDR3 protein. This table has 300,000 to 400,000 distinct CDR3 sequences, 8.7% appearing once. Ten or more counts support this clonotype. Its antigen is undetermined. The CDR3 sequence is 14 residues long. In germline, CDR1 is MGHRA, CDR2 YSYEKL. Trimming removed 3 bases at V and 4 bases at J, with 12 bases between. V usage is TRBV4-1 and J usage is TRBJ1-1; D possibly corresponds to TRBD1 (6 bases). The sample in question was PBMCs, obtained on the day of the first yellow fever vaccination. This clonotype originated in a young man who received the YFV17D yellow fever vaccine. The CDR3: CASSQGGGGTEAFF. The CDR3 nucleotides are TGCGCCAGCAGCCAGGGAGGGGGTGGCACTGAAGCTTTCTTT.